This is a list of T cell receptor beta chains from one sample in a study of radiotherapy plus CTLA-4 blockade in lung cancer. This table comes from immunoSEQ multiplex PCR, and its TCRdb copy is limited to in-frame clones, with some not included. The data hold 85,000 to 90,000 clones, with about two thirds observed a single time. Specimen: peripheral blood, collected from a patient treated with radiotherapy plus ipilimumab. These receptors came from a human donor with non-small cell lung cancer that progressed on radiotherapy plus ipilimumab. Both conserved end residues are part of each CDR3.

cdr3_aa: CASSPGLSATEGQFF
j_call: TRBJ2-1
v_call: TRBV7-9
cdr3_length: 15

cdr3_aa: CASSSDYYTDTQYF
j_call: TRBJ2-3
v_call: TRBV5-6
cdr3_length: 14

cdr3_aa: CATDPGTNYEQYF
j_call: TRBJ2-7
v_call: TRBV10-3
cdr3_length: 13

cdr3_aa: CASSASAGVYNEQFF
j_call: TRBJ2-1
v_call: TRBV9
cdr3_length: 15

cdr3_aa: CASSVEGGSRNTEAFF
j_call: TRBJ1-1
v_call: TRBV9
cdr3_length: 16

cdr3_aa: CASSSISMRTQRTSYEQYF
j_call: TRBJ2-7
v_call: TRBV5-4
cdr3_length: 19

cdr3_aa: CASSLGLAGHTGELFF
j_call: TRBJ2-2
v_call: TRBV28
cdr3_length: 16

cdr3_aa: CASSLTGISNQPQHF
j_call: TRBJ1-5
v_call: TRBV18
cdr3_length: 15

cdr3_aa: CASRSRLAPDTQYF
j_call: TRBJ2-3
v_call: TRBV5-5
cdr3_length: 14

cdr3_aa: CASSLQGTGGTDTQYF
j_call: TRBJ2-3
v_call: TRBV7-9
cdr3_length: 16

cdr3_aa: CATHRWGYTDTQYF
j_call: TRBJ2-3
v_call: TRBV27
cdr3_length: 14

cdr3_aa: CSVVRDTQYF
j_call: TRBJ2-3
v_call: TRBV29-1
cdr3_length: 10

cdr3_aa: CASSLGLAGGTDTQYF
j_call: TRBJ2-3
v_call: TRBV5-5
cdr3_length: 16

cdr3_aa: CASSFGSYEQYF
j_call: TRBJ2-7
v_call: TRBV5-4
cdr3_length: 12

cdr3_aa: CASSATSGGEETQYF
j_call: TRBJ2-5
v_call: TRBV5-6
cdr3_length: 15

cdr3_aa: CASKTVWGTEGTEAFF
j_call: TRBJ1-1
v_call: TRBV28
cdr3_length: 16

cdr3_aa: CASSPRDSKPFF
j_call: TRBJ2-1
v_call: TRBV6-1
cdr3_length: 12

cdr3_aa: CASSLVAGGGETQYF
j_call: TRBJ2-5
v_call: TRBV5-4
cdr3_length: 15

cdr3_aa: CASSSGQLGLRETQYF
j_call: TRBJ2-5
v_call: TRBV28
cdr3_length: 16

cdr3_aa: CASSLGVWGNTEAFF
j_call: TRBJ1-1
v_call: TRBV5-8
cdr3_length: 15

cdr3_aa: CASSAGDTEAFF
j_call: TRBJ1-1
v_call: TRBV5-4
cdr3_length: 12

cdr3_aa: CASSERQGRRDEQFF
j_call: TRBJ2-1
v_call: TRBV6-1
cdr3_length: 15

cdr3_aa: CASSLEGASYGYTF
j_call: TRBJ1-2
v_call: TRBV5-1
cdr3_length: 14

cdr3_aa: CASSLVQGRNEQFF
j_call: TRBJ2-1
v_call: TRBV11-3
cdr3_length: 14